The 9 T cell receptor beta chains below all came from one sample that was sequenced in a study of identical twins. TCRdb independently ran MiXCR on the 5' RACE reads; one entry per CDR3 protein. Of hundreds of thousands of distinct CDR3 sequences in the sample, approximately 25% were seen once. The sample was also reused in another study, on T cells expressing NK-cell markers.

Sequences were obtained from CD4+ T cells sorted from blood. These receptors came from a woman under 30 in good health.

This clonotype was seen a handful of times. The chain uses TRBV6-5 and TRBJ1-2; perhaps TRBD1 as D (5 bases). Germline V gene lookup returns CDR1 MNHEY and CDR2 SVGAGI. Trimming took off 6 bases at V and 7 bases at J, with 12 bases between the two ends. The CDR3 sequence is 12 residues long. The CDR3 nucleotides read TGTGCCAGCAGCCCGGAGAGGGGTGGCTACACCTTC. Its translation: CASSPERGGYTF.

The chain uses TRBV27 and TRBJ1-2, with D possibly TRBD1 on 5 matching bases. Between the trimmed V and J ends, which lost 6 bases and 5 bases, there was a span of 13 bases. The CDR3 runs to 13 residues. Germline V gene lookup returns CDR1 MNHEY and CDR2 SMNVEV (reference sequence). The CDR3 sequence: CASRAGPSYGYTF. The CDR3 region has the DNA TGTGCCAGCAGGGCGGGACCGAGTTATGGCTACACCTTC.

In its sample, this clonotype was seen many times. The chain joins TRBV7-8 to TRBJ2-3, with TRBD2 matching 9 bases. V was clipped by 3 bases and J by 0 bases; unmatched bases: 4. CDR1 SGHVS and CDR2 FQNEAQ come from the germline V gene. CDR3 length equals 16 residues. Written as DNA, the CDR3 is TGTGCCAGCAGCTTTACCAGCGGGAGGAGCACAGATACGCAGTATTTT. It encodes CASSFTSGRSTDTQYF. The full variable domain, in which reference TRBV7-8 and TRBJ2-3 provide the parts outside the CDR3, is GAGVSQSPRYKVAKRGQDVALRCDPISGHVSLFWYQQALGQGPEFLTYFQNEAQLDKSGLPSDRFFAERPEGSVSTLKIQRTQQEDSAVYLCASSFTSGRSTDTQYFGPGTRLTVL.

This clonotype showed up just a few times. This chain connects TRBV7-8 to TRBJ2-2; possible D gene TRBD1, 5 bases. The CDR3 contains 17 residues. Trimming removed 2 bases from V and 7 bases from J, with 20 bases in between. The germline V gene has CDR1 SGHVS and CDR2 FQNEAQ. This CDR3 reads CASSLRPEAPRGGELFF. CDR3 DNA: TGTGCCAGCAGCTTAAGGCCTGAGGCTCCTAGGGGCGGGGAGCTGTTTTTT.

This clonotype was observed a few times. The rearrangement joins TRBV29-1 to TRBJ2-1; 7 bases map to TRBD2. Looked up from germline, CDR1 is SQVTM and CDR2 is ANQGSEA. The ends lost 3 bases at V and 0 bases at J; junction bases unmatched: 5. The length of the CDR3 is 15 residues. The CDR3 protein is CSVEGGRGSYNEQFF. DNA for the CDR3: TGCAGCGTTGAGGGAGGGCGGGGCTCCTACAATGAGCAGTTCTTC.

This clonotype was recorded a few times. The V gene is TRBV6-1, the J gene TRBJ2-7; 9 bases are shared with TRBD2. CDR1 and CDR2 (germline): MNHNS, SASEGT. The CDR3 is 14 residues long. The junction had 6 bases not matched to a gene; V was cut back by 6 bases and J by 3 bases. The CDR3 protein is CASSSTSGLYEQYF. In nucleotides, the CDR3 is TGTGCCAGCAGCTCGACTAGCGGACTCTACGAGCAGTACTTC.

This rearrangement joins TRBV5-6 to TRBJ1-4; D remains unclear. Deletions cut 2 bases from V and 0 bases from J, with 11 bases between. This CDR3 contains 16 residues. The germline CDR1 and CDR2 sequences are SGHDT and YYEEEE. CDR3 sequence (DNA): TGTGCCAGCAGCTTAGGACTCCTGGCAACTAATGAAAAACTGTTTTTT. It codes for CASSLGLLATNEKLFF. The full variable domain, with the rest looked up from reference TRBV5-6 and TRBJ1-4, is DAGVTQSPTHLIKTRGQQVTLRCSPKSGHDTVSWYQQALGQGPQFIFQYYEEEERQRGNFPDRFSGHQFPNYSSELNVNALLLGDSALYLCASSLGLLATNEKLFFGSGTQLSVL.

CDR3 amino acids: CASSFFGAGEKLFF. CDR3 DNA: TGTGCCAGCAGCTTTTTTGGCGCCGGTGAAAAACTGTTTTTT. The chain recombines TRBV5-5 with TRBJ1-4; D not certain. The V gene's germline CDR1 is SGHKS and CDR2 YYEKEE (reference sequence). This CDR3 region has 14 residues. Trimming took 2 bases from V and 7 from J, leaving 12 bases between them. The full variable domain, completed using reference TRBV5-5 and TRBJ1-4, is DAGVTQSPTHLIKTRGQQVTLRCSPISGHKSVSWYQQVLGQGPQFIFQYYEKEERGRGNFPDRFSARQFPNYSSELNVNALLLGDSALYLCASSFFGAGEKLFFGSGTQLSVL.

This clonotype was detected ten times or more. The chain has TRBV6-1 and TRBJ2-5, with 7 positions matching TRBD2. CDR3 length equals 16 residues. Germline V CDR1 and CDR2: MNHNS, SASEGT. Unmatched junction bases numbered 13, after V lost 5 bases and J lost 4 bases. CDR3 DNA: TGTGCCAGCAGTAAACCCTATCGGGGGAGGGGAGAGACCCAGTACTTC. It yields the protein CASSKPYRGRGETQYF.